The 10 T cell receptor beta chains in this list originate from one sample, sequenced in a study of cytomegalovirus exposure and HLA in healthy donors. This PCR relied on a set of 60 Vbeta primers and 13 Jbeta primers. Sequenced by immunoSEQ multiplex PCR; TCRdb stores in-frame clones only, minus some. The sample has approximately 170,000 clones; approximately 80% are singletons. The sequencing sample was made of PBMCs. These TCRs come from a woman aged 45 to 65 in good health and CMV-seropositive.

This clone was seen only once. At the DNA level, this CDR3 is encoded by other sequences in the same sample as well. This sequence joins TRBV27 and TRBJ1-5; 8 bases map to TRBD1. V was clipped by 4 bases and J by 2 bases; unmatched bases: 4. The CDR3 is 15 amino acids. Germline V CDR1 and CDR2: MNHEY, SMNVEV (reference sequence). CDR3 sequence reads: CASSSGTGGNQPQHF. The CDR3 DNA reads as TGTGCCAGCAGTTCCGGGACAGGAGGCAATCAGCCCCAGCATTTT.

V is TRBV19 and J is TRBJ2-1; TRBD2 matches at 13 bases. The V segment lost 3 bases and the J segment 0 bases; nucleotides outside the gene matches: 2. CDR1 is LNHDA, CDR2 SQIVND, per germline (reference sequence). The CDR3 loop spans 17 amino acids. The CDR3 coding sequence is TGTGCCAGTAGTATCACTAGCGGGAGGGCCTCCTACAATGAGCAGTTCTTC. Translating it yields CASSITSGRASYNEQFF.

V gene TRBV9 combines with J gene TRBJ2-2, with 8 positions matching TRBD2. With V trimmed by 0 bases and J by 2 bases, 9 bases remained unmatched. From germline, CDR1 is SGDLS and CDR2 YYNGEE. The CDR3 is made up of 18 amino acids. The CDR3 region is CASSVGALSGSNTGELFF. Written as DNA, the CDR3 is TGTGCCAGCAGCGTAGGCGCCCTCAGCGGGAGTAACACCGGGGAGCTGTTTTTT.

The CDR3: CASSEGQGAPSGSYNEQFF. CDR3 DNA sequence: TGTGCCAGCAGCGAGGGACAGGGGGCACCCTCGGGGTCCTACAATGAGCAGTTCTTC. The chain is built from TRBV7-8 and TRBJ2-1, with 12 bases aligning to TRBD1. Germline trimming cut 5 bases from V and 1 base from J; bases unmatched to any gene: 12. The V gene's germline CDR1 is SGHVS and CDR2 FQNEAQ. CDR3 length: 19 residues.

V usage is TRBV4-3 and J usage is TRBJ2-7; D is undetermined. The V and J ends lost 2 bases and 0 bases respectively, with 11 bases between them. CDR1 is LGHNA and CDR2 is YSLEER in the germline V gene. The CDR3 has 15 amino acids. CDR3 region: CASSQSLGNSYEQYF. The CDR3 nucleotides are TGCGCCAGCAGCCAAAGTCTAGGAAACTCCTACGAGCAGTACTTC.

This sequence joins TRBV11-3 and TRBJ2-1; 7 nucleotides align to TRBD1. The CDR3 length is 13 residues. Germline V CDR1 and CDR2: SGHNT, YENEEA. V shed 9 bases and J 9 bases; nucleotides not matched to a gene: 11. The DNA for the CDR3 is TGTGCCAGTCAATTACAGGGGATGGGTGAGCAGTTCTTC. Translation: CASQLQGMGEQFF.

The V and J genes are TRBV7-9 and TRBJ2-5, with 10 bases identical to TRBD2. The DNA end is a closer match to TRBJ2-7, so the J assignment may be wrong. This CDR3 contains 15 residues. CDR1 is SEHNR and CDR2 is FQNEAQ in the germline V gene (reference sequence). This CDR3 reads CASSRTLAGIYEQYF. In DNA, the CDR3 is TGTGCCAGCAGCAGAACACTAGCGGGGATCTACGAGCAGTACTTC.

The chain is built from TRBV28 and TRBJ2-5, with TRBD2 matching 8 bases. The CDR3 extends over 14 amino acids. The V and J ends lost 5 bases and 4 bases, in that order; junction bases with no gene match: 6. Germline lookup yields CDR1 MDHEN and CDR2 SYDVKM. The CDR3 sequence: CASSQTGGLETQYF. The CDR3 nucleotides read TGTGCCAGCAGTCAAACGGGGGGGCTAGAGACCCAGTACTTC.

V is TRBV4-3 and J is TRBJ1-2; no reliable D call. V lost 0 bases, J lost 1 base, and 15 bases lay in between. CDR3 length: 17 residues. CDR1 LGHNA and CDR2 YSLEER come from the germline V gene. CDR3 protein: CASSQDSGAGFNYGYTF. The CDR3 nucleotides read TGCGCCAGCAGCCAAGATTCGGGAGCAGGTTTTAACTATGGCTACACCTTC.

The rearrangement joins TRBV4-2 to TRBJ1-2; 7 positions match TRBD1. CDR1 is LGHNA and CDR2 is YNFKEQ in the germline V gene. This CDR3 contains 16 residues. Unmatched junction bases numbered 9, after V lost 0 bases and J lost 5 bases. CDR3 sequence: CASSQDGTAILYGYTF. The CDR3 DNA follows: TGTGCCAGCAGCCAAGATGGGACAGCGATCTTGTATGGCTACACCTTC.